The present entry profiles one T cell receptor beta chain with its context. Other DNA sequences in this specimen translate into the identical CDR3. The CDR3 contains 13 residues. The ends were cut back, 0 bases at V and 7 bases at J, with 10 bases in the middle. CDR1 is SGHNT, CDR2 YYREEE, per germline (reference sequence). The assay was immunoSEQ multiplex PCR, and TCRdb's table has in-frame clones only and misses some. The sample comprises about 130,000 clones, just under 95% of which are singletons, and less than 7% rests with the top ten. This record belongs to a study of control samples from healthy donors and cancer patients.

The gene calls are TRBV5-4 and TRBJ1-2; D is ambiguous. The sequence came from a man aged 18 to 30 in good health. Sequenced sample: blood. CDR3 region: CASSLVRGRGYTF. The DNA for the CDR3 is TGTGCCAGCAGCTTGGTCCGGGGTCGTGGCTACACCTTC.